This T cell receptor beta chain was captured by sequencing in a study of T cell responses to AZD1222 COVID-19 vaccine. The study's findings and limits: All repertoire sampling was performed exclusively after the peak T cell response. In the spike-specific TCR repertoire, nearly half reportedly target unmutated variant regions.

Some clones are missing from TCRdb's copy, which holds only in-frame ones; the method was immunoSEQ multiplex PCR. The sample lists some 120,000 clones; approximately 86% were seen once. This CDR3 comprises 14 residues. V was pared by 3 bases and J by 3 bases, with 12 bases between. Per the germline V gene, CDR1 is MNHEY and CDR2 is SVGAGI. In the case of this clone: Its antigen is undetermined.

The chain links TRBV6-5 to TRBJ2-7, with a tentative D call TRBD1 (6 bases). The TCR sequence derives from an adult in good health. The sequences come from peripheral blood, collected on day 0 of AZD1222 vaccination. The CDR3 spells CASSYRGQLYEQYF. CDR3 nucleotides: TGTGCCAGCAGTTATAGAGGACAGCTCTACGAGCAGTACTTC.